This TCR beta chain was profiled in a study of T cell responses to AZD1222 COVID-19 vaccine. Here immunoSEQ multiplex PCR was the method, and the copy in TCRdb shows in-frame clones only, minus some. The data contain some 99,000 clones, roughly 90% of them seen just once; the ten biggest clones take up 16%. V lost 5 bases to trimming and J lost 2 bases; unmatched junction nucleotides: 8. Germline CDR1 reads MNHEY; CDR2 reads SMNVEV (reference sequence). This CDR3 spans 15 amino acids. This specimen consisted of peripheral blood, obtained 28 days after the second AZD1222 dose. The chain links TRBV27 to TRBJ2-7; 8 bases match TRBD1. The source of this sequence is an adult who received the AZD1222 COVID-19 vaccine. This CDR3 reads CASSLKTGAPYEQYF. The CDR3 bases are TGTGCCAGCAGTCTGAAGACAGGGGCCCCCTACGAGCAGTACTTC.